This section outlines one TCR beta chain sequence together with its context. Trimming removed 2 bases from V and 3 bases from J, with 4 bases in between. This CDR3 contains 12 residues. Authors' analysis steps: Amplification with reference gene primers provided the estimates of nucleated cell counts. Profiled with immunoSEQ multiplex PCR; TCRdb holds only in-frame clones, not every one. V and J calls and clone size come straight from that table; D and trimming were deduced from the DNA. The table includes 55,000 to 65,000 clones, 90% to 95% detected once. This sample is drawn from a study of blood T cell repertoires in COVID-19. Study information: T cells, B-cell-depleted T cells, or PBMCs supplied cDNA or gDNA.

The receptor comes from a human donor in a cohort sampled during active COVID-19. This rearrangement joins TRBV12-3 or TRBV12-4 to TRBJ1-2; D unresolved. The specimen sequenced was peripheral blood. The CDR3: CASSLYDYGYTF. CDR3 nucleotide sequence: TGTGCCAGCAGTTTATATGACTATGGCTACACCTTC.